The rows below give T cell receptor beta chains drawn from one sample of a study of long-term antiretroviral therapy in people with HIV. Clones were sequenced by immunoSEQ multiplex PCR, and TCRdb holds only the in-frame ones, with some missing. The sample contains 30,000 or so clones, around 89% of which appear only once. The sequenced sample was unsorted PBMCs, obtained 0.5 years after starting antiretroviral therapy. Source of these receptors: a woman aged 18-30 years with HIV. The conserved cysteine and the conserved F or W are not part of the CDR3 here. Some rows have no size entry. The others give once, few or many, or a class for an expanded clone.

V gene	J gene	clone size	CDR3 protein
TRBV10-3	TRBJ2-1	-	AISVALAEYNEQF
TRBV6-5	TRBJ2-5	-	ASKPGLDSVGTQY
TRBV19	TRBJ1-2	-	ASSIGVSGYT
TRBV5-5	TRBJ2-5	-	ASSFEFLAQETQY
TRBV10-3	TRBJ1-1	-	AISERDRGFQNTEAF
TRBV4-2	TRBJ1-4	few	ASSHRGPGEKLF
TRBV11-1	TRBJ1-1	-	ASSFSGTGEAF
TRBV28	TRBJ1-2	-	ASRPTTGLGYGYT
TRBV7-2	TRBJ2-3	-	ASSDRRGGPLDTQY
TRBV9	TRBJ1-4	-	ASSGPGTGGFTNEKLF
TRBV11-2	TRBJ2-1	-	ASSLVFGVGEQF
TRBV11-1	TRBJ1-2	-	ASSYIHR
TRBV9	TRBJ2-3	-	ASSVVLAATDTQY
TRBV19	TRBJ2-7	-	ASSMWSGGEQY
TRBV2	TRBJ1-5	-	ASRHRDGRSNQPQH